Listed below are T cell receptor beta chains from one sample, sequenced in a study of T cells in Graves' hyperthyroidism and ophthalmopathy. One entry per CDR3 protein results from TCRdb running MiXCR on the multiplex PCR reads. The data contain 380,000 or so distinct CDR3 sequences, roughly 13% of them singletons. Sequenced input: blood. These receptors all come from a woman aged 30 to 39 with Graves' hyperthyroidism. Both conserved end residues are part of each CDR3.

v_gene: TRBV28
j_gene: TRBJ1-4
CDR3aa: CASKQGRNEKLLF

v_gene: TRBV20-1
j_gene: TRBJ2-3
CDR3aa: CSARDKLARVDTQYF

v_gene: TRBV15
j_gene: TRBJ2-1
CDR3aa: CATSTGPSYNEQFF

v_gene: TRBV7-9
j_gene: TRBJ2-2
CDR3aa: CASSPWTAAGELFF

v_gene: TRBV10-3
j_gene: TRBJ2-2
CDR3aa: CAIGRDNTGELFF

v_gene: TRBV28
j_gene: TRBJ2-3
CDR3aa: CASSPPSGDHHRPGTQYF

v_gene: TRBV25-1
j_gene: TRBJ2-5
CDR3aa: CASSLPGTQETQYF

v_gene: TRBV12-3/TRBV12-4
j_gene: TRBJ2-1
CDR3aa: CASKKTSQYNEQFF

v_gene: TRBV29-1
j_gene: TRBJ1-1
CDR3aa: CSADMNTEAFF

v_gene: TRBV6-2/TRBV6-3
j_gene: TRBJ1-1
CDR3aa: CASSYSWTNRTEAFF

v_gene: TRBV5-1
j_gene: TRBJ1-1
CDR3aa: CASSLEGGPNTEAFF

v_gene: TRBV28
j_gene: TRBJ2-3
CDR3aa: CASSLDAGLMSTDTQYF

v_gene: TRBV7-2
j_gene: TRBJ2-3
CDR3aa: CASSRDYGGVADTQYF

v_gene: TRBV6-1
j_gene: TRBJ1-4
CDR3aa: CASSDTRGNNEKLFF

v_gene: TRBV28
j_gene: TRBJ2-2
CDR3aa: CASIDRNTGELFF

v_gene: TRBV2
j_gene: TRBJ2-3
CDR3aa: CASSEGRGQDTQYF

v_gene: TRBV20-1
j_gene: TRBJ1-1
CDR3aa: CSASVVVNTEAFF

v_gene: TRBV19
j_gene: TRBJ1-2
CDR3aa: CAGAPGGYTF

v_gene: TRBV19
j_gene: TRBJ1-5
CDR3aa: CASSISGNSNQPQHF

v_gene: TRBV2
j_gene: TRBJ1-6
CDR3aa: CASQRQGSSPLHF

v_gene: TRBV3-1
j_gene: TRBJ2-1
CDR3aa: CASSQVGSQGKHEQFF

v_gene: TRBV7-9
j_gene: TRBJ2-3
CDR3aa: CASRPGLAGVRSDTHYF

v_gene: TRBV12-3/TRBV12-4
j_gene: TRBJ1-2
CDR3aa: CASSRTDNYGYTF

v_gene: TRBV2
j_gene: TRBJ2-6
CDR3aa: CASSGPGQGGVGANVLTF

v_gene: TRBV20-1
j_gene: TRBJ2-1
CDR3aa: CSARDQTSGTFYNEQFF

v_gene: TRBV29-1
j_gene: TRBJ2-2
CDR3aa: CSVLRQGATGELFF

v_gene: TRBV11-2
j_gene: TRBJ2-7
CDR3aa: CASSLAAWSPYEQYF

v_gene: TRBV9
j_gene: TRBJ1-2
CDR3aa: CASSLGDRGHGYTF

v_gene: TRBV25-1
j_gene: TRBJ2-6
CDR3aa: CASRQLSANVLTF

v_gene: TRBV19
j_gene: TRBJ1-1
CDR3aa: CASSTYEARTEAFF

v_gene: TRBV2
j_gene: TRBJ2-1
CDR3aa: CASSEKGYNEQFF

v_gene: TRBV5-6
j_gene: TRBJ2-7
CDR3aa: CASSQRRGEQYF

v_gene: TRBV28
j_gene: TRBJ1-2
CDR3aa: CASSSGGLSGSSGYTF

v_gene: TRBV19
j_gene: TRBJ2-1
CDR3aa: CASTQLGTGINEQFF

v_gene: TRBV5-1
j_gene: TRBJ1-2
CDR3aa: CASSLTAAIYGYTF

v_gene: TRBV20-1
j_gene: TRBJ1-1
CDR3aa: CSAPQEINEAFF

v_gene: TRBV7-9
j_gene: TRBJ2-5
CDR3aa: CASSSWGGQTEETQYF

v_gene: TRBV7-2
j_gene: TRBJ1-1
CDR3aa: CASSLRQVNTEAFF

v_gene: TRBV19
j_gene: TRBJ2-2
CDR3aa: CASSTDSRTGELFF

v_gene: TRBV28
j_gene: TRBJ2-1
CDR3aa: CASGARGGRFRQFF

v_gene: TRBV12-3/TRBV12-4
j_gene: TRBJ2-1
CDR3aa: CASSSRDGGGMNEQFF

v_gene: TRBV28
j_gene: TRBJ1-1
CDR3aa: CASSLWRTNTEAFF

v_gene: TRBV28
j_gene: TRBJ1-5
CDR3aa: CASSGVTVSNQPQHF

v_gene: TRBV5-1
j_gene: TRBJ1-1
CDR3aa: CASSYGKTVNTEAFF